The clone carrying this T cell receptor beta chain was counted a few times. Its specificity is unknown. Investigators took about 9.4 milliliters of peripheral blood from every donor. This record belongs to a study of blood T cells in healthy people across ages. In the study overall: Researchers report that template switching captured about one barcoded beta molecule per two T cells.

V was pared by 6 bases and J by 8 bases, with 7 bases of the junction left unmatched. This CDR3 contains 14 residues. Primed by a sample-barcoded 5' primer and a J-beta primer mix, a second PCR proceeded for 7 to 11 cycles. TCRdb reprocessed the 5' RACE reads with MiXCR, giving one entry per CDR3 protein. Here the sample spans roughly 800,000 distinct CDR3 sequences, around 25% being singletons. Study results and caveats: Researchers report that TCR beta diversity correlated strongly with naive T cell percentage.

This same sample was also part of a study on T cells of mothers and their children. That report notes: The overlap seen between related mothers and children slightly exceeded that of unrelated pairs, though not significantly.

The TCR sequence derives from a boy between 10 and 17 years old in good health. This chain links TRBV12-3 or TRBV12-4 with TRBJ1-4, with 9 bases matching TRBD1. Specimen: blood. The CDR3 loop is CASSPGTGWEKLFF. The CDR3 DNA sequence: TGTGCCAGCAGCCCCGGGACAGGGTGGGAAAAACTGTTTTTT.